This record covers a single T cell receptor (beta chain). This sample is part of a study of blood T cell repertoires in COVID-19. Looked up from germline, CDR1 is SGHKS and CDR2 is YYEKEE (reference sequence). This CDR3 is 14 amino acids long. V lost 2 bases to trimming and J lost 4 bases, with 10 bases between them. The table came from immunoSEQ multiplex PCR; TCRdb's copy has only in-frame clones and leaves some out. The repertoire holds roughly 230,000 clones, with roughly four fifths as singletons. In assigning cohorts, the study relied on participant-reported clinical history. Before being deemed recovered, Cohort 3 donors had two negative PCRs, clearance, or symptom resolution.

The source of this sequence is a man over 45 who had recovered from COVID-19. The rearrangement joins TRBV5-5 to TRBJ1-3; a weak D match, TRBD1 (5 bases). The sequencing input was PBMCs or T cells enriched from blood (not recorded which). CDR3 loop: CASSFAGRGNTIYF. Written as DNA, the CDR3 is TGTGCCAGCAGCTTCGCAGGGCGAGGAAACACCATATATTTT.